Listed here is a single TCR beta chain. Its cognate antigen is unknown. The data stem from a study of T-cell memory formation after mild COVID-19. Study details: The two donors had largely donor-specific TCR clusters.

A 5'RACE reaction primed in the constant segment made cDNA libraries of TCR alpha and TCR beta, and these carried sample barcodes and UMIs. Each CDR3 protein gets one entry after TCRdb re-called the 5' RACE reads with MiXCR. The table lists just over 400,000 distinct CDR3 sequences, less than 25% of them singletons. Trimming took 6 bases from V and 8 from J; bases not matched to a gene: 10. CDR3 length equals 14 residues. Germline CDR1 is MNHEY and CDR2 is SVGAGI. General study findings and limits: Clones that contracted from day 15 to 85 had balanced CD4/CD8; later expanders were CD4+ biased.

The origin of this receptor is an adult woman who had mild COVID-19 (a few samples of this study predate the infection). Cell type and time point are not known. The sequencing input was PBMCs or a T cell subset sorted from them (not recorded which). The gene calls are TRBV6-5 and TRBJ1-2; 9 bases are shared with TRBD1. DNA of the CDR3: TGTGCCAGCAGAATGCACAGGGGGCGGGAGGGCTACACCTTC. It is translated as CASRMHRGREGYTF.